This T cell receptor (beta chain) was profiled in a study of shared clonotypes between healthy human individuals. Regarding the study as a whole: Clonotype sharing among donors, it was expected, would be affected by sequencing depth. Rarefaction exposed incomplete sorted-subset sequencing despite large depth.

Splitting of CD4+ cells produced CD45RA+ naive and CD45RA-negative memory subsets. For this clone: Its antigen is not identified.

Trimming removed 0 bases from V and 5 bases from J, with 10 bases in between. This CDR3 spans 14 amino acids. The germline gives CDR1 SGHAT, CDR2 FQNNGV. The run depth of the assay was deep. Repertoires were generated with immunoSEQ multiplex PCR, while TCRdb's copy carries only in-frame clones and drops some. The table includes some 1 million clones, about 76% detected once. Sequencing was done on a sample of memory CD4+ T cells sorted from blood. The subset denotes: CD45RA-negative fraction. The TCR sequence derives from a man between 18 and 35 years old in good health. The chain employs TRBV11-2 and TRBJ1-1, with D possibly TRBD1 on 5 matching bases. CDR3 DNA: TGTGCCAGCAGCTTAGATACTAAGGGGACTGAAGCTTTCTTT. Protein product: CASSLDTKGTEAFF.